The 15 T cell receptor beta chains listed next were all sequenced from one sample in a study of ipilimumab plus nivolumab after autologous stem cell transplantation. Sequencing was performed with immunoSEQ multiplex PCR; in TCRdb, only in-frame clones are kept and a portion is missing. The table lists more than 9,000 clones, more than 65% of them singletons. Sequenced here: PBMCs, sampled in a trial of ipilimumab plus nivolumab as post-transplant consolidation. Receptors were obtained from a female donor with multiple myeloma.

The chain links TRBV11-1 to TRBJ2-7; tentatively, D is TRBD1 (5 bases). Trimming took off 3 bases at V and 3 bases at J, with 15 bases between the two ends. The CDR3 is made up of 15 amino acids. The germline V gene has CDR1 SGHAT and CDR2 FQDESV (reference sequence). CDR3 DNA sequence: TGTGCCAGCAGCTTCTCAGTCGACAGAAACTACGAGCAGTACTTC. This sequence encodes CASSFSVDRNYEQYF.

In this sample, this clone turned up a few times. This chain connects TRBV28 to TRBJ2-2, with a weak D call TRBD1 (5 bases). This CDR3 is built from 18 residues. The ends were cut back, 5 bases at V and 1 base at J, with 20 bases in the middle. Germline CDR1 is MDHEN and CDR2 is SYDVKM. The CDR3 is CASSAAGSPAGNTGELFF. For the CDR3, the DNA is TGTGCCAGCAGTGCCGCAGGGTCTCCGGCAGGGAACACCGGGGAGCTGTTTTTT.

This clone is categorized as large. This chain links TRBV5-1 with TRBJ2-7, with 9 bases aligning to TRBD2. Germline lookup yields CDR1 SGHRS and CDR2 YFSETQ. This CDR3 has 16 amino acids. V lost 0 bases, J lost 2 bases, and 6 bases stayed unmatched. CDR3 loop: CASSLDPSGAAYEQYF. As DNA, the CDR3 is TGCGCCAGCAGCTTGGATCCTAGCGGGGCCGCCTACGAGCAGTACTTC.

This clone has a handful of counts. V gene TRBV10-3 combines with J gene TRBJ2-1; 8 nucleotides match TRBD1. Germline values: CDR1 ENHRY, CDR2 SYGVKD. This CDR3 comprises 14 residues. Trimming removed 4 bases from V and 4 bases from J; junction bases left unmatched: 3. The CDR3 DNA reads TGTGCCATCAGTGGTCAGGGGGCTTACAATGAGCAGTTCTTC. Translation gives CAISGQGAYNEQFF.

By sample fraction, this clone is large. This chain connects TRBV28 to TRBJ2-1, with 9 bases identical to TRBD2. CDR1 is MDHEN and CDR2 is SYDVKM in the germline V gene. CDR3 length equals 17 residues. J was trimmed by 1 base and V by 3 bases; bases with no gene match: 7. For the CDR3, the DNA is TGTGCCAGCAGTTTGAGTGCGGGAGGGGGGTCCTACAATGAGCAGTTCTTC. Translated: CASSLSAGGGSYNEQFF.

J is TRBJ2-2 and V is TRBV7-8; a possible D gene is TRBD2 (5 bases). Germline V gene data show CDR1 as SGHVS and CDR2 as FQNEAQ. The length of the CDR3 is 14 residues. V was trimmed by 7 bases and J by 2 bases, leaving 11 bases between them. CDR3 sequence (DNA): TGTGCCAGCACCATAACTAGAAACACCGGGGAGCTGTTTTTT. This translates into CASTITRNTGELFF.

The V gene is TRBV5-1, the J gene TRBJ2-7, with D tentatively TRBD1 (6 bases). The CDR3 sequence is 13 residues long. In germline, CDR1 is SGHRS, CDR2 YFSETQ. The V end lost 3 bases, the J end lost 2 bases, and 9 bases lay between the germline ends. The CDR3 DNA reads TGCGCCAGCAGCTGGGACAAGACCTACGAGCAGTACTTC. Encoded protein: CASSWDKTYEQYF.

CDR3 nucleotide sequence: TGCGCCAGCAGCCAACTTGGACTTCTCTCCTACAATGAGCAGTTCTTC. Encoded protein: CASSQLGLLSYNEQFF. V gene TRBV4-1 combines with J gene TRBJ2-1; a possible D gene is TRBD2 (5 bases). Trimming shortened V by 2 bases and J by 0 bases, and 11 bases separated the two germline ends. This CDR3 region has 16 residues. Germline V gene sequence: CDR1 MGHRA, CDR2 YSYEKL.

This clone was counted only a few times. The chain uses TRBV5-4 and TRBJ1-1; perhaps TRBD1 as D (6 bases). Trimming stripped 3 bases from V and 0 bases from J, with 15 bases between. The CDR3 loop spans 16 amino acids. Germline values: CDR1 SGHNT, CDR2 YYREEE (reference sequence). As DNA, the CDR3 is TGTGCCAGCAGCTCACCCGTACAGGGCTTGAACACTGAAGCTTTCTTT. It encodes CASSSPVQGLNTEAFF.

This clone was seen a single time. The chain has TRBV9 and TRBJ2-4; D tentatively reads TRBD1 or TRBD2 (5 bases each). Trimming shortened V by 0 bases and J by 0 bases, and 10 bases separated the two germline ends. The CDR3 contains 16 residues. Germline V CDR1 and CDR2: SGDLS, YYNGEE. CDR3 in amino acids: CASSVDGGLAKNIQYF. CDR3 nucleotide sequence: TGTGCCAGCAGCGTAGATGGGGGTCTAGCCAAAAACATTCAGTACTTC.

This clone has just a few counts. The chain recombines TRBV11-1 with TRBJ1-2; no clear D gene. V lost 2 bases and J 4 bases, leaving 8 bases between the germline ends. The germline V gene has CDR1 SGHAT and CDR2 FQDESV (reference sequence). The CDR3 sequence is 13 residues long. The DNA of the CDR3 is TGTGCCAGCAGCTTATCCGGGGTCTATGGCTACACCTTC. Translated: CASSLSGVYGYTF.

Only one count was recorded for this clone. This sequence joins TRBV27 and TRBJ2-7; D is ambiguous. CDR3 length: 12 residues. V was shortened by 5 bases and J by 8 bases, with 13 bases between the two germline ends. Germline values: CDR1 MNHEY, CDR2 SMNVEV (reference sequence). CDR3 sequence reads: CASSTPGYKQYF. As DNA, the CDR3 is TGTGCCAGCAGTACCCCCGGGTACAAGCAGTACTTC.

Only one count was recorded for this clone. The chain recombines TRBV4-1 with TRBJ1-1, with a weak D call TRBD1 (5 bases). V was cut by 0 bases and J by 9 bases, with 14 bases left in between. Germline V CDR1 and CDR2: MGHRA, YSYEKL. CDR3 length: 14 amino acids. The CDR3 reads CASSQDPSRGQAFF. The CDR3 DNA reads TGCGCCAGCAGCCAAGACCCCTCTAGGGGACAAGCTTTCTTT.

The chain uses TRBV5-1 and TRBJ2-1, with unresolved D. The CDR3 runs to 12 residues. Per the germline V gene, CDR1 is SGHRS and CDR2 is YFSETQ. V lost 0 bases and J 9 bases, leaving 7 bases between the germline ends. CDR3 region: CASSLALGEQFF. For the CDR3, the DNA is TGCGCCAGCAGCTTGGCCTTAGGTGAGCAGTTCTTC.

J is TRBJ2-1 and V is TRBV11-1; D unresolved. Trimming left V 2 bases short and J 0 bases short, with 8 bases between. Germline CDR1 is SGHAT and CDR2 is FQDESV (reference sequence). The CDR3 extends over 15 amino acids. This CDR3 reads CASSLLATSYNEQFF. The CDR3 coding sequence is TGTGCCAGCAGCTTATTGGCCACCTCCTACAATGAGCAGTTCTTC. Together with reference TRBV11-1 and TRBJ2-1, the CDR3 gives the full variable domain: EAEVAQSPRYKITEKSQAVAFWCDPISGHATLYWYRQILGQGPELLVQFQDESVVDDSQLPKDRFSAERLKGVDSTLKIQPAELGDSAMYLCASSLLATSYNEQFFGPGTRLTVL.